A few counts support the clone carrying this T cell receptor (beta chain). Antigen: not known. This sample is part of a study of blood T cells in healthy people across ages. General observations from the study: Older age coincided with a roughly linear decline in TCR beta diversity per million T cells.

The authors ran a second PCR of 7 to 11 cycles using a sample-barcoded 5' primer and a J-beta primer mix. TCRdb re-analysed the 5' RACE reads in MiXCR, keeping a single row per CDR3 protein. The table has 1.6 million or so distinct CDR3 sequences, about 35% seen once. The clonotype comes from a woman aged 30 to 39 in good health. The sample was blood.

The CDR3 loop is CASSLYSVGRQETQYF. The CDR3 DNA follows: TGTGCCAGCAGCTTATATTCGGTTGGGCGCCAAGAGACCCAGTACTTC. V is TRBV7-8 and J is TRBJ2-5; no clear D gene. CDR1 and CDR2 (germline): SGHVS, FQNEAQ. The CDR3 sequence is 16 residues long. The germline V and J ends were trimmed by 2 bases and 1 base, with 14 bases remaining between them.